Detailed here is one TCR beta chain. Its antigen remains unknown. This sample is drawn from a study of cytomegalovirus exposure and HLA in healthy donors. Germline lookup yields CDR1 SGHRS and CDR2 YFSETQ. The CDR3 loop spans 15 amino acids. V lost 4 bases, J lost 0 bases, and 14 bases lay in between. Overall study findings and caveats: One variant, a missense change in DCLRE1C, was linked in a later analysis to TCR beta V- and J-gene trimming. Most TCR sequences proved rare, with some public TCRs found in many donors. Cytomegalovirus status was reportedly diagnosed by the classifier with high sensitivity and specificity. By HLA locus, TCR association rates varied in a later analysis, with DRB1 showing the most and HLA-C the fewest.

Use of 60 Vbeta and 13 Jbeta primers characterized the PCR. Generated by immunoSEQ multiplex PCR, the TCRdb table keeps only in-frame clones and is missing some. This sample's table has 130,000 or so clones. This sequence joins TRBV5-1 and TRBJ2-7; D may be TRBD1 (6 bases). The sequenced sample consisted of PBMCs. The TCR comes from a woman in her thirties or forties in good health and CMV-seropositive. The DNA for the CDR3 is TGCGCCAGCAGCCCGTGGGACACCAGCTCCTACGAGCAGTACTTC. It is translated as CASSPWDTSSYEQYF.